These 26 T cell receptor beta chains originate from one sample sequenced in a study of T cells in Graves' hyperthyroidism and ophthalmopathy. TCR beta CDR3 region amplification was performed from RNA transcripts. The HTBI set primed first-round TCR CDR3 RT-PCR. Using its own MiXCR run on the multiplex PCR reads, TCRdb lists one record per CDR3 protein. The sample carries 700,000 or so distinct CDR3 sequences, around 15% recorded once. Sequenced input: blood. Receptors originate from a man between 18 and 29 years old with Graves' hyperthyroidism.

In its sample, this clonotype was seen a few times. The chain uses TRBV7-3 and TRBJ2-2; a possible D gene is TRBD2 (5 bases). V dropped 2 bases and J dropped 5 bases, with 12 bases sitting between them. There are 15 residues in the CDR3. Germline CDR1 reads SGHTA; CDR2 reads FQGTGA. The CDR3 protein is CASSLDGLLTGELFF. DNA for the CDR3: TGTGCCAGCAGCTTAGACGGACTCTTGACCGGGGAGCTGTTTTTT.

The chain has TRBV6-8 and TRBJ2-5; no clear D. The CDR3 has 13 residues. The germline CDR1 and CDR2 sequences are MNHGY and SAAAGT. Trimming stripped 0 bases from V and 4 bases from J, with 6 bases between. Here the CDR3 reads CASSYSVRETQYF. The CDR3 coding sequence is TGTGCCAGCAGTTACTCGGTACGAGAGACCCAGTACTTC.

This clonotype appeared once. This CDR3 reads CASSPGGVGYGYTF. In DNA form, the CDR3 reads TGTGCCAGCAGCCCGGGGGGAGTTGGCTATGGCTACACCTTC. V is TRBV11-2 and J is TRBJ1-2, with a tentative D call TRBD1 (5 bases). Trimming removed 5 bases at V and 4 bases at J, with 14 bases between. Germline CDR1 SGHAT, CDR2 FQNNGV. The CDR3 totals 14 residues.

This clonotype was counted at least ten times. V is TRBV6-2 or TRBV6-3 and J is TRBJ2-2, with TRBD2 identical over 8 bases. Per germline, CDR1 MNHEY and CDR2 SVGEGT. The CDR3 spans 14 residues. J lost 5 bases, V lost 6 bases, and 5 bases had no gene match. CDR3 coding DNA: TGTGCCAGCAGGGGACTAGTTGGGACCGGGGAGCTGTTTTTT. Translating gives CASRGLVGTGELFF.

A few counts support this clonotype. The chain is built from TRBV4-1 and TRBJ2-3; possible D gene TRBD1, 6 bases. Germline CDR1 is MGHRA and CDR2 is YSYEKL. The CDR3 covers 17 residues. V lost 2 bases and J lost 3, with 18 bases in between. The CDR3 loop is CASSQNWGTTATDTQYF. CDR3 in DNA: TGCGCCAGCAGCCAAAATTGGGGGACAACGGCAACAGATACGCAGTATTTT.

This clonotype was seen more than once but under ten times. CDR3 nucleotide sequence: TGTGCCAGCAGGTCTCCCTCGCCGTTGCTGGGCAGGGGATACTCTGGAAACACCATATATTTT. Its translation is CASRSPSPLLGRGYSGNTIYF. The chain has TRBV11-2 and TRBJ1-3; a possible D gene is TRBD1 (6 bases). Trimming left V 6 bases short and J 0 bases short, with 30 bases between. This CDR3 is built from 21 residues. The germline gives CDR1 SGHAT, CDR2 FQNNGV. Full variable domain (remainder filled in from reference TRBV11-2 and TRBJ1-3): EAGVAQSPRYKIIEKRQSVAFWCNPISGHATLYWYQQILGQGPKLLIQFQNNGVVDDSQLPKDRFSAERLKGVDSTLKIQPAKLEDSAVYLCASRSPSPLLGRGYSGNTIYFGEGSWLTVV.

This clonotype was counted at least ten times. This rearrangement joins TRBV20-1 to TRBJ1-1, with TRBD1 matching 11 bases. Germline CDR1 DFQATT, CDR2 SNEGSKA (reference sequence). The CDR3 sequence is 13 residues long. V lost 5 bases, J lost 5 bases, and 4 bases stayed unmatched. The CDR3 region is CSAGQGAPTEAFF. The CDR3 coding sequence is TGCAGTGCTGGACAGGGGGCGCCGACTGAAGCTTTCTTT.

There are many counts of this clonotype. The chain joins TRBV18 to TRBJ2-5; possibly TRBD2 for D (6 bases). CDR1 and CDR2 (germline): KGHSH, LQKENI. CDR3 length: 12 amino acids. Between the trimmed V and J ends, which lost 3 bases and 5 bases, there was a span of 7 bases. The CDR3: CASSPEGETQYF. DNA for the CDR3: TGTGCCAGCTCACCGGAGGGTGAGACCCAGTACTTC.

This clonotype was detected only a few times. The chain uses TRBV18 and TRBJ2-1; TRBD2 matches 8 bases. The germline V gene has CDR1 KGHSH and CDR2 LQKENI. V lost 3 bases to trimming and J lost 7 bases; unmatched junction nucleotides: 11. This CDR3 is 16 amino acids long. The CDR3 DNA reads TGTGCCAGCTCACCCTCTTTGAGTAGCGGGGCGAATGAGCAGTTCTTC. It yields the protein CASSPSLSSGANEQFF.

This clonotype was observed once. It may be a read error: a sequence one base away is much more abundant. CDR3 nucleotides: TGTGCCAGCACCTCCTCGCGGAAGAAAAACCTCCTCCAAGAGACCCAGTACTTC. Its translation is CASTSSRKKNLLQETQYF. The rearrangement uses TRBV7-9 and TRBJ2-5; D not certain. This CDR3 spans 18 amino acids. Germline CDR1 is SEHNR and CDR2 is FQNEAQ (reference sequence). V shed 7 bases and J shed 1 base, with 25 bases lying between them.

This clonotype was seen ten or more times. The J gene is TRBJ2-7, the V gene TRBV2; TRBD2 might be the D (6 bases). The germline V gene has CDR1 SNHLY and CDR2 FYNNEI. The CDR3 extends over 15 amino acids. V shed 2 bases and J shed 0 bases, with 11 bases lying between them. The CDR3 DNA sequence: TGTGCCAGCAGTGAACGGGGACTCCGCTCCTACGAGCAGTACTTC. Its protein is CASSERGLRSYEQYF.

This sequence joins TRBV16 and TRBJ1-5; TRBD1 is a possible D gene (6 bases). Trimming took off 7 bases at V and 2 bases at J, with 15 bases between the two ends. The CDR3 has 15 amino acids. Germline CDR1 is KGHSY and CDR2 is FQNENV. The CDR3 coding sequence is TGTGCCAGCAACTACCTACAGGGTCGCAATCAGCCCCAGCATTTT. Protein sequence: CASNYLQGRNQPQHF.

The table lists this clonotype with many counts. V and J are TRBV6-6 and TRBJ1-5; D is ambiguous. V lost 1 base to trimming and J lost 7 bases, with 8 bases between them. CDR1 MNHNY and CDR2 SVGAGI come from the germline V gene (reference sequence). This CDR3 spans 13 amino acids. The DNA of the CDR3 is TGTGCCAGCAGTTACTTGAACGGCCAGCCCCAGCATTTT. Translated: CASSYLNGQPQHF.

The chain couples TRBV4-1 to TRBJ1-1; TRBD1 is a possible D gene (5 bases). The V end was cut by 0 bases, the J end by 7 bases, with 15 bases between. Germline V gene lookup returns CDR1 MGHRA and CDR2 YSYEKL. The CDR3 spans 15 residues. CDR3 loop: CASSQDDSFNFEAFF. The CDR3 DNA reads as TGCGCCAGCAGCCAAGACGACAGTTTTAATTTTGAAGCTTTCTTT.

The chain uses TRBV27 and TRBJ2-7; 8 positions match TRBD1. The junction had 18 bases not matched to a gene; V was cut back by 5 bases and J by 0 bases. Germline-derived CDR1 and CDR2 are MNHEY and SMNVEV (reference sequence). The CDR3 length is 19 residues. The CDR3 reads CASSPLGGQVGGASYEQYF. CDR3 nucleotides: TGTGCCAGCAGTCCTTTGGGGGGACAGGTCGGGGGAGCCTCCTACGAGCAGTACTTC.

For this clonotype: A clone one base away is much larger, so this may be a read error. The chain has TRBV27 and TRBJ2-1, with 12 bases fitting TRBD1. The J call may be incorrect, as the DNA end agrees better with TRBJ2-7. CDR3 length: 17 amino acids. Germline values: CDR1 MNHEY, CDR2 SMNVEV (reference sequence). CDR3 DNA: TGTGCCAGCAGTTTAGAGGGGACAGGGGGCCTTAACAATGAGCAGTACTTC. It encodes CASSLEGTGGLNNEQYF.

This clonotype turned up a few times. The chain links TRBV6-1 to TRBJ1-1, with TRBD1 matching over 7 bases. V gave up 5 bases and J gave up 7 bases; unmatched junction bases: 10. This CDR3 has 14 amino acids. Germline V gene sequence: CDR1 MNHNS, CDR2 SASEGT. CDR3 bases: TGTGCCAGCAGTTATGGGGGGACAGATGATGAAGCTTTCTTT. This translates into CASSYGGTDDEAFF.

This clonotype occurred many times. V is TRBV19 and J is TRBJ2-3, with D uncertain. V lost 4 bases to trimming and J lost 0 bases, with 5 bases between them. The CDR3 consists of 13 residues. The V gene's germline CDR1 is LNHDA and CDR2 SQIVND (reference sequence). The CDR3 sequence is CASSTDSTDTQYF. In nucleotides, the CDR3 is TGTGCCAGTAGTACAGACAGCACAGATACGCAGTATTTT.

This sequence joins TRBV10-3 and TRBJ2-1; the match to TRBD1 covers 7 bases. V was pared by 10 bases and J by 0 bases, with 15 bases of the junction left unmatched. This CDR3 has 17 residues. CDR1 is ENHRY and CDR2 is SYGVKD in the germline V gene. DNA of the CDR3: TGTGCCACCGCGCCTACAGGGGTGGTCAGCTCCTACAATGAGCAGTTCTTC. As protein: CATAPTGVVSSYNEQFF.

The rearrangement joins TRBV14 to TRBJ1-2; TRBD1 might be the D (5 bases). Germline CDR1 is SGHDN and CDR2 is FVKESK. The CDR3 is 14 amino acids. Trimming removed 1 base at V and 4 bases at J, with 10 bases between. The chain's CDR3 is CASSQVGAAYGYTF. The CDR3 region has the DNA TGTGCCAGCAGCCAAGTCGGGGCGGCCTATGGCTACACCTTC.

This clonotype was seen a handful of times. The J gene is TRBJ2-5, the V gene TRBV9; weak D call: TRBD2 (6 bases). The CDR3 has 15 amino acids. Trimming removed 0 bases at V and 1 base at J, with 10 bases between. CDR1 is SGDLS and CDR2 is YYNGEE in the germline V gene. Here the CDR3 DNA reads TGTGCCAGCAGCGTAGCAGGGACTTCCCAAGAGACCCAGTACTTC. Translated, it gives CASSVAGTSQETQYF. Complete variable domain (other parts from reference TRBV9 and TRBJ2-5): DSGVTQTPKHLITATGQRVTLRCSPRSGDLSVYWYQQSLDQGLQFLIQYYNGEERAKGNILERFSAQQFPDLHSELNLSSLELGDSALYFCASSVAGTSQETQYFGPGTRLLVL.

This clonotype occurred a few times. The gene calls are TRBV2 and TRBJ2-6; 9 bases align to TRBD1. This CDR3 region has 18 residues. V shed 8 bases, J shed 0 bases, and the junction held 11 bases outside the gene matches. Germline lookup yields CDR1 SNHLY and CDR2 FYNNEI. This chain's CDR3 is CASPEGGTGTSGANVLTF. DNA for the CDR3: TGTGCCAGCCCTGAAGGAGGGACAGGGACCTCTGGGGCCAACGTCCTGACTTTC.

The chain carries TRBV18 and TRBJ2-4; D uncertain. This CDR3 has 14 residues. Between the trimmed V and J ends, which lost 6 bases and 1 base, there was a span of 10 bases. CDR1 KGHSH and CDR2 LQKENI come from the germline V gene. The CDR3 region is CASSDVRAKNIQYF. CDR3 DNA sequence: TGTGCCAGCTCCGACGTTCGGGCCAAAAACATTCAGTACTTC.

This clonotype was seen ten or more times. This chain links TRBV28 with TRBJ2-7; 8 bases align to TRBD1. The junction had 8 bases not matched to a gene; V was cut back by 6 bases and J by 4 bases. The CDR3 has 14 amino acids. In germline, CDR1 is MDHEN, CDR2 SYDVKM. CDR3 sequence reads: CASSLVGQVYEQYF. DNA for the CDR3: TGTGCCAGCAGCCTCGTGGGACAGGTTTACGAGCAGTACTTC.

This clonotype was counted a few times. This sequence joins TRBV5-1 and TRBJ2-1, with 10 bases identical to TRBD2. V dropped 4 bases and J dropped 10; count of bases not matched to a gene: 11. From germline, CDR1 is SGHRS and CDR2 YFSETQ. The CDR3 has 15 amino acids. The CDR3 DNA sequence: TGCGCCAGCAGCCTCAGTCAGAGCGGGAGGGGCGAGCAGTTCTTC. This codes for CASSLSQSGRGEQFF.

This clonotype was seen ten or more times. The V and J genes are TRBV20-1 and TRBJ1-1, with D possibly matching TRBD1 (5 bases). Trimming removed 1 base at V and 3 bases at J, with 9 bases between. CDR3 length equals 13 residues. Germline V gene lookup returns CDR1 DFQATT and CDR2 SNEGSKA (reference sequence). In nucleotides, the CDR3 is TGCAGTGCTAGAGTAGGCAGGGACACTGAAGCTTTCTTT. Translated: CSARVGRDTEAFF.